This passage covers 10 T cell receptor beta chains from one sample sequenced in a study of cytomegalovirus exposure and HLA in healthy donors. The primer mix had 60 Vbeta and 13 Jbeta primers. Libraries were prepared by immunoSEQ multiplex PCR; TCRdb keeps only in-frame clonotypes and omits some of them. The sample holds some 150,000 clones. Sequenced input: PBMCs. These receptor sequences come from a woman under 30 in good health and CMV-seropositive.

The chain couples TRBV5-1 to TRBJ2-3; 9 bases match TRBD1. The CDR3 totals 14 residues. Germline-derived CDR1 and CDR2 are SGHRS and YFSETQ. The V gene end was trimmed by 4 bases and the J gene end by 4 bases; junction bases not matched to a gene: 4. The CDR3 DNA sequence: TGCGCCAGCAGCCCGGGACAGGGAGCAGATACGCAGTATTTT. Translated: CASSPGQGADTQYF.

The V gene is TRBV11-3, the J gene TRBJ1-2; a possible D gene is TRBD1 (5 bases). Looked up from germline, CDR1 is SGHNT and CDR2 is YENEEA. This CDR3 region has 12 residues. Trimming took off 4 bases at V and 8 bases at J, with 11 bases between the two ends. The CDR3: CASSWGDGGYTF. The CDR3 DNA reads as TGTGCCAGCAGCTGGGGGGACGGGGGCTACACCTTC.

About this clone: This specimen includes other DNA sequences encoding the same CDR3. The CDR3 DNA reads TGCGCCAGCAGCTTGGGACAGAGCTCCTACAATGAGCAGTTCTTC. This codes for CASSLGQSSYNEQFF. The chain has TRBV5-1 and TRBJ2-1; D perhaps matches TRBD1 (5 bases). V lost 0 bases, J lost 0 bases, and 7 bases lay in between. CDR3 length: 15 amino acids. CDR1 SGHRS and CDR2 YFSETQ come from the germline V gene.

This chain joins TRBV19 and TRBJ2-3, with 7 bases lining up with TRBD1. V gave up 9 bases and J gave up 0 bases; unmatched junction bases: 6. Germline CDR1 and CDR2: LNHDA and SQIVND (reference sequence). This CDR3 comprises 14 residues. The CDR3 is CASAQGDSTDTQYF. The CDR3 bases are TGTGCCAGCGCCCAGGGGGATAGCACAGATACGCAGTATTTT.

The CDR3 loop is CASSPQLGNSRPYGYTF. For the CDR3, the DNA is TGTGCCAGCAGCCCACAACTGGGCAACTCCAGACCCTATGGCTACACCTTC. This chain joins TRBV7-8 and TRBJ1-2; no clear D. The V and J ends lost 5 bases and 4 bases respectively, with 23 bases between them. The CDR3 is 17 amino acids. Per the germline V gene, CDR1 is SGHVS and CDR2 is FQNEAQ.

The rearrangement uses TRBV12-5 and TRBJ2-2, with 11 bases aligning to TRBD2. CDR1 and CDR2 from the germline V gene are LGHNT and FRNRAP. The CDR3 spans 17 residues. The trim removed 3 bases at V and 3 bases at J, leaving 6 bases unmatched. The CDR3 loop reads CASGFPGTSGYTGELFF. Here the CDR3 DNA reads TGTGCTAGTGGTTTCCCCGGGACTAGCGGATACACCGGGGAGCTGTTTTTT.

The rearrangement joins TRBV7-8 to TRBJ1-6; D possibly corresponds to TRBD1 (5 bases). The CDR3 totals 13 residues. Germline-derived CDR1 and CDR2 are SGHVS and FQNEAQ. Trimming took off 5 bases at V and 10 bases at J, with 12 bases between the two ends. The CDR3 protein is CASSQGVNSPLHF. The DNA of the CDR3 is TGTGCCAGCAGCCAGGGTGTCAACTCACCCCTCCACTTT.

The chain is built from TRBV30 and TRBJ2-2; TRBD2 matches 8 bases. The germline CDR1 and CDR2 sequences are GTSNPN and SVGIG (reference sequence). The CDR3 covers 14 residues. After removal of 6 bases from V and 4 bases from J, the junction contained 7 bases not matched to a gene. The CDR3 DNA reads TGTGCCTGCCCCCCGGGAGGGGGCACCGGGGAGCTGTTTTTT. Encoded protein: CACPPGGGTGELFF.

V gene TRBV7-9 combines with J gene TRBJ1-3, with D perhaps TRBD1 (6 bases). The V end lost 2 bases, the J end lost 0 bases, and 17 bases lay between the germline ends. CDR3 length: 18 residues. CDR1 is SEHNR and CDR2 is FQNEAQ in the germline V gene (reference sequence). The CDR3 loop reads CASSLPDWTVDSGNTIYF. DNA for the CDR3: TGTGCCAGCAGCTTACCGGATTGGACAGTCGACTCTGGAAACACCATATATTTT.

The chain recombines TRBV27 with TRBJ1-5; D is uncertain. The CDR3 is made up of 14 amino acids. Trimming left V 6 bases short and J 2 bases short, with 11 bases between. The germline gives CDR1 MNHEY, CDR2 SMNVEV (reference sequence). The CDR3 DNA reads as TGTGCCAGCAGGGAGACCGGCGGCAATCAGCCCCAGCATTTT. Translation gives CASRETGGNQPQHF.